Listed below are T cell receptor beta chains from one sample, sequenced in a study of blood T cell repertoires in COVID-19. Sequencing used immunoSEQ multiplex PCR; TCRdb keeps in-frame clones, though not all of them. The table shows 200,000 to 300,000 clones, with around nine tenths occurring only once. The source material was peripheral blood. The source of these receptors is a man aged 25-45 years with COVID-19, enrolled during active disease. The CDR3 runs from the conserved cysteine through the conserved F or W. Fields, in order: V gene, clone size, J gene, D gene, CDR3 protein, CDR3 DNA. The D gene is left open where the match is weak. Some rows mark clone size as missing; the rest say once, few, many or name a class of expanded clone.

TRBV5-1,NA,TRBJ1-2,TRBD1,CASGITGAHGYTF,TGCGCCAGCGGAATTACAGGGGCGCATGGCTACACCTTC
TRBV5-4,NA,TRBJ2-1,TRBD2,CASSSASGGPEQFF,TGTGCCAGCAGCAGTGCTAGCGGGGGCCCCGAGCAGTTCTTC
TRBV5-6,NA,TRBJ2-3,TRBD2,CASSYAGTRLADTQYF,TGTGCCAGCAGCTACGCCGGGACTAGGTTAGCAGATACGCAGTATTTT
TRBV11-2,NA,TRBJ2-2,NA,CASSWGQPAPNTGELFF,TGTGCCAGCAGCTGGGGGCAGCCGGCCCCAAACACCGGGGAGCTGTTTTTT
TRBV21-1,NA,TRBJ1-2,NA,CASSCRTANYGYTF,TGTGCCAGCAGCTGCCGGACAGCTAACTATGGCTACACCTTC
TRBV9,NA,TRBJ2-5,NA,CASSPSLSFQETQYF,TGTGCCAGCAGCCCCTCCTTGAGCTTCCAAGAGACCCAGTACTTC
TRBV7-3,NA,TRBJ1-2,TRBD1,CASSLGETGTYGYTF,TGTGCCAGCAGCTTGGGGGAGACAGGGACCTATGGCTACACCTTC
TRBV19,NA,TRBJ1-2,TRBD1,CASSIDPDRVGYTF,TGTGCCAGTAGTATAGATCCGGACAGGGTTGGCTACACCTTC
TRBV6-5,NA,TRBJ2-7,TRBD2,CASSYSTSGSYEQYF,TGTGCCAGCAGTTACTCGACTAGCGGCTCCTACGAGCAGTACTTC
TRBV6-5,NA,TRBJ1-1,TRBD1,CASSRRQGGEAFF,TGTGCCAGCAGTCGTCGACAGGGTGGGGAAGCTTTCTTT
TRBV30,NA,TRBJ2-3,TRBD2,CAWTLRVLAGAGSTDTQYF,TGTGCCTGGACCTTACGGGTCCTAGCGGGGGCCGGAAGCACAGATACGCAGTATTTT
TRBV18,NA,TRBJ1-2,NA,CASSPRAGDGYTF,TGTGCCAGCTCACCAAGAGCAGGGGATGGCTACACCTTC
TRBV5-1,NA,TRBJ1-1,NA,CASSLGRQRTEAFF,TGCGCCAGCAGCTTGGGTCGGCAGAGGACTGAAGCTTTCTTT
TRBV5-5,NA,TRBJ2-2,NA,CASSSQGNTGELFF,TGTGCCAGCAGCTCACAGGGTAACACCGGGGAGCTGTTTTTT
TRBV3-1/TRBV3-2,NA,TRBJ1-2,TRBD1,CASSQDREFYGYTF,TGTGCCAGCAGCCAGGACAGGGAATTCTATGGCTACACCTTC
TRBV19,NA,TRBJ1-1,NA,CASSINLWAGRVNTEAFF,TGTGCCAGTAGTATAAACTTGTGGGCAGGGAGGGTGAACACTGAAGCTTTCTTT
TRBV24-1,NA,TRBJ1-2,NA,CATSEGGVNYGYTF,TGTGCCACCAGTGAGGGGGGGGTAAACTATGGCTACACCTTC
TRBV2,NA,TRBJ1-3,NA,CASSTGFRNTIYF,TGTGCCAGCAGTACAGGGTTTAGGAACACCATATATTTT
TRBV29-1,NA,TRBJ2-5,TRBD1,CSVSGTGEETQYF,TGCAGCGTGTCCGGGACAGGAGAAGAGACCCAGTACTTC
TRBV2,NA,TRBJ1-4,TRBD1,CASKDGQGLNEKLFF,TGTGCCAGCAAAGACGGACAGGGCCTTAATGAAAAACTGTTTTTT
TRBV4-2,NA,TRBJ2-3,NA,CASSQPHRTEFTDTQYF,TGTGCCAGCAGCCAACCCCACCGGACAGAATTCACAGATACGCAGTATTTT
TRBV6-5,NA,TRBJ1-2,NA,CASSYGGARGYTF,TGTGCCAGCAGTTACGGGGGGGCGAGAGGCTACACCTTC
TRBV6-2/TRBV6-3,NA,TRBJ1-1,TRBD1,CASSDRGLNTEAFF,TGTGCCAGCAGTGACAGGGGCTTGAACACTGAAGCTTTCTTT
TRBV30,NA,TRBJ1-4,NA,CAWNPGVNEKLFF,TGTGCCTGGAACCCCGGGGTTAATGAAAAACTGTTTTTT
TRBV5-1,NA,TRBJ2-7,NA,CASSPGQYEQYF,TGCGCCAGCAGCCCCGGACAGTACGAGCAGTACTTC
TRBV7-9,NA,TRBJ2-3,TRBD2,CASSLREGLAGADTQYF,TGTGCCAGCAGCCTACGAGAGGGACTAGCGGGGGCAGATACGCAGTATTTT
TRBV30,NA,TRBJ1-2,TRBD1,CAWSYTGGEGYTF,TGTGCCTGGAGTTACACAGGGGGAGAGGGCTACACCTTC
TRBV6-5,few,TRBJ1-2,NA,CASAPTQTNYGYTF,TGTGCCAGCGCCCCGACACAAACAAACTATGGCTACACCTTC
TRBV30,NA,TRBJ2-7,TRBD2,CAWRATSANEQYF,TGTGCCTGGAGGGCGACTAGCGCCAACGAGCAGTACTTC
TRBV7-9,NA,TRBJ1-1,NA,CASSFGQTSEAFF,TGTGCCAGCAGCTTTGGACAGACAAGTGAAGCTTTCTTT
TRBV7-2,NA,TRBJ1-2,TRBD1,CASSFGPGQGYGYTF,TGTGCCAGCAGCTTTGGCCCGGGACAGGGGTATGGCTACACCTTC
TRBV5-1,NA,TRBJ2-5,NA,CASSLAIDRAVQETQYF,TGCGCCAGCAGCTTGGCTATTGATAGAGCTGTTCAAGAGACCCAGTACTTC
TRBV7-3,NA,TRBJ1-1,TRBD1,CASSSGQGVGFNTEAFF,TGTGCCAGCAGCTCCGGACAGGGGGTGGGTTTCAACACTGAAGCTTTCTTT
TRBV5-1,NA,TRBJ1-2,NA,CASSLVAGIDGYTF,TGCGCCAGCAGCTTGGTCGCAGGGATCGATGGCTACACCTTC
TRBV5-1,NA,TRBJ2-1,TRBD2,CASSAFLAGGHNEQFF,TGCGCCAGCAGCGCATTTCTAGCGGGGGGGCATAATGAGCAGTTCTTC
TRBV2,NA,TRBJ1-6,NA,CASSPSYNSPLHF,TGTGCCAGCAGCCCTAGCTATAATTCACCCCTCCACTTT
TRBV19,NA,TRBJ1-5,NA,CASSMSQAGQPQHF,TGTGCCAGTAGTATGTCTCAAGCAGGTCAGCCCCAGCATTTT
TRBV21-1,NA,TRBJ2-7,NA,CASSKGKSRGSNEQYF,TGTGCCAGCAGCAAAGGTAAATCAAGAGGGTCCAACGAGCAGTACTTC
TRBV3-1/TRBV3-2,NA,TRBJ1-4,TRBD1,CASSLPDRGSEKLFF,TGTGCCAGCAGCCTACCAGACAGGGGGAGCGAAAAACTGTTTTTT
TRBV7-6,NA,TRBJ2-1,NA,CASSLTTHSYNEQFF,TGTGCCAGCAGCTTGACTACCCACTCCTACAATGAGCAGTTCTTC